The rows below give T cell receptor beta chains drawn from one sample of a study of blood T cell repertoires in COVID-19. Clones were sequenced by immunoSEQ multiplex PCR, and TCRdb holds only the in-frame ones, with some missing. The sample holds some 350,000 clones, approximately 82% seen once. What was sequenced was peripheral blood. The receptors derive from a man aged 30 to 39 with active or convalescent COVID-19. Both conserved end residues are trimmed from each CDR3.

J	V	length	CDR3
TRBJ1-1	TRBV19	11	ASSIGVEDEAF
TRBJ2-7	TRBV19	11	ASSMSGVYEQY
TRBJ2-7	TRBV4-3	12	ASSPGTGGYEQY
TRBJ2-2	TRBV4-3	15	ASSQESTPGGIEELF
TRBJ2-7	TRBV7-2	12	ASSAGTSLSEQY
TRBJ2-3	TRBV13	13	ASSLGARVTDTQY
TRBJ2-3	TRBV19	14	ASSNGLAGGTDTQY
TRBJ2-1	TRBV9	19	ASSLSPWDRSGGPVLNEQF
TRBJ1-2	TRBV30	10	AWSVRTRGYT
TRBJ2-3	TRBV20-1	12	SASPSYEADTQY
TRBJ2-5	TRBV11-1	14	ASSSYGSGREETQY
TRBJ2-7	TRBV29-1	12	SVGGLARNLEQY
TRBJ1-1	TRBV29-1	11	SALGGANTEAF
TRBJ1-4	TRBV4-2	15	ASSQEYRQGGGEKLF
TRBJ2-5	TRBV20-1	9	SGQPQETQY
TRBJ1-1	TRBV24-1	11	ATSGGLGTEAF
TRBJ1-2	TRBV27	11	ASSSGQGDGYT
TRBJ1-1	TRBV14	11	ASSQERTGEAF
TRBJ2-2	TRBV6-4	12	ASSRDRLTGELF
TRBJ1-4	TRBV14	11	ASSLTGPAKLF
TRBJ1-1	TRBV18	14	ASSLTSGTPNTEAF
TRBJ2-7	TRBV25-1	13	ASSEGNRGTYEQY
TRBJ1-1	TRBV6-2/TRBV6-3	9	ASSYDLRAF
TRBJ2-4	TRBV19	11	ASSIRQRNIQY
TRBJ2-5	TRBV5-1	12	ASARRGTEETQY
TRBJ2-7	TRBV6-5	13	ASSQGLFIPYEQY
TRBJ1-4	TRBV7-2	12	ASSLAHTNEKLF
TRBJ2-5	TRBV7-2	13	ASSSLATEGETQY
TRBJ2-2	TRBV4-2	13	ASSQVGTPTGELF
TRBJ2-7	TRBV19	11	ASSSRRDNEQY
TRBJ1-4	TRBV3-1/TRBV3-2	13	ASSQEERKGEKLF
TRBJ2-7	TRBV4-1	12	ASSHGSGPYEQY
TRBJ2-2	TRBV5-1	14	ASSAIDWGDTGELF
TRBJ1-2	TRBV3-1/TRBV3-2	10	ASLDRVGGYT
TRBJ2-4	TRBV6-1	13	ASSEEVGRKNIQY
TRBJ2-1	TRBV7-2	11	ASSPLQNNEQF
TRBJ2-7	TRBV5-3	10	ARSSCSYEQY